One and the same sample provided the 7 T cell receptor beta chains below, sequenced in a study of OX40 agonist ivuxolimab in advanced cancers. Generated by immunoSEQ multiplex PCR, the TCRdb table keeps only in-frame clones and is missing some. The sample contains 70,000 to 95,000 clones, approximately 80% of which appear only once. Material: CD4+ or CD8+ T cells sorted from blood, obtained in a trial of the OX40 agonist ivuxolimab. Receptor source: an adult with an advanced solid tumor such as melanoma, head and neck, liver or kidney cancer.

V and J are TRBV4-3 and TRBJ2-3; D remains ambiguous. Trimming removed 0 bases at V and 4 bases at J, with 8 bases between. The CDR3 covers 14 residues. The germline gives CDR1 LGHNA, CDR2 YSLEER. The CDR3 nucleotides read TGCGCCAGCAGCCAAGAGGCCGCCCCAGATACGCAGTATTTT. As protein: CASSQEAAPDTQYF.

This clone was seen once. The chain joins TRBV9 to TRBJ1-3; maybe TRBD1 (5 bases). This CDR3 is 14 amino acids long. Germline-derived CDR1 and CDR2 are SGDLS and YYNGEE. V was cut by 4 bases and J by 8 bases, with 16 bases left in between. The CDR3 nucleotides are TGTGCCAGCAGCCCGGGGACCCGAGGAGACACCATATATTTT. Its translation is CASSPGTRGDTIYF.

The chain recombines TRBV11-2 with TRBJ2-3; D gene ambiguous. Per germline, CDR1 SGHAT and CDR2 FQNNGV. V was cut by 0 bases and J by 8 bases, with 6 bases left in between. CDR3 length: 12 residues. Written as DNA, the CDR3 is TGTGCCAGCAGCTTAGAAAGGTTTACGCAGTATTTT. Residues: CASSLERFTQYF.

CDR3 coding DNA: TGTGCCAGCAGCCAATCGAGGACAGGGTCGAGAGATACGCAGTATTTT. Protein: CASSQSRTGSRDTQYF. The chain uses TRBV4-2 and TRBJ2-3; TRBD1 agrees at 8 bases. This CDR3 has 16 residues. Germline V gene lookup returns CDR1 LGHNA and CDR2 YNFKEQ. V lost 2 bases and J lost 5; bases outside the gene matches: 9.

This clone has more than one count but fewer than ten. The genes are TRBV7-9 and TRBJ2-2; D is undetermined. Germline CDR1 is SEHNR and CDR2 is FQNEAQ (reference sequence). The CDR3 covers 14 residues. The ends were cut back, 1 base at V and 4 bases at J, with 7 bases in the middle. CDR3 loop: CASSLGLGTGELFF. In DNA form, the CDR3 reads TGTGCCAGCAGCTTAGGGCTGGGCACCGGGGAGCTGTTTTTT.

This chain joins TRBV6-5 and TRBJ1-4; D possibly corresponds to TRBD1 (5 bases). Germline CDR1 and CDR2: MNHEY and SVGAGI. V dropped 5 bases and J dropped 7 bases, with 11 bases sitting between them. The CDR3 runs 13 residues. For the CDR3, the DNA is TGTGCCAGCAGTCCAAGACAGTTTGAAAAACTGTTTTTT. Residues: CASSPRQFEKLFF.

The V call is TRBV7-2, the J call TRBJ1-4; D is possibly TRBD1 (6 bases). The germline CDR1 and CDR2 sequences are SGHTA and FQGNSA. Trimming stripped 0 bases from V and 7 bases from J, with 12 bases between. CDR3 length: 15 amino acids. The CDR3 nucleotides read TGTGCCAGCAGCTTAGCGCAGGGGAGGAGTGAAAAACTGTTTTTT. Translating it yields CASSLAQGRSEKLFF.